A single sample is the source of the 10 T cell receptor beta chains below, sequenced in a study of blood T cell repertoires in COVID-19. The repertoire was sequenced with immunoSEQ multiplex PCR; TCRdb's copy has only in-frame clones and lacks some. The sample yields around 260,000 clones, about nine tenths seen once. Sequenced material: PBMCs or T cells enriched from blood (not recorded which). The source is a woman younger than 45 who had recovered from COVID-19.

To note about this clone: Within the sample, other DNA sequences also encode this same CDR3. The chain joins TRBV9 to TRBJ2-2, with D possibly being TRBD1 (7 bases). Germline CDR1 is SGDLS and CDR2 is YYNGEE. V lost 1 base and J 4 bases, leaving 20 bases between the germline ends. This CDR3 comprises 18 residues. This CDR3 is CASSVLGRGRGLTGELFF. CDR3 DNA sequence: TGTGCCAGCAGCGTATTAGGGCGGGGAAGGGGGCTCACCGGGGAGCTGTTTTTT.

The count of this clone is one. The chain links TRBV6-2 or TRBV6-3 to TRBJ2-3; 10 bases line up with TRBD2. Per the germline V gene, CDR1 is MNHEY and CDR2 is SVGEGT. The CDR3 totals 15 residues. V was clipped by 2 bases and J by 3 bases; unmatched bases: 2. CDR3 nucleotide sequence: TGTGCCAGCAGTTACCGAGCGGGAGGGACAGATACGCAGTATTTT. Amino acids: CASSYRAGGTDTQYF.

V gene TRBV7-9 combines with J gene TRBJ2-3; D unclear. CDR3 size: 13 residues. V lost 4 bases to trimming and J lost 1 base, with 6 bases between them. Germline CDR1 reads SEHNR; CDR2 reads FQNEAQ (reference sequence). The CDR3 region has the DNA TGTGCCAGCAGCTCCCCCGGCACAGATACGCAGTATTTT. It encodes CASSSPGTDTQYF.

The V call is TRBV4-3, the J call TRBJ2-1; 12 nucleotides align to TRBD2. Germline V gene data show CDR1 as LGHNA and CDR2 as YSLEER. The V segment lost 4 bases and the J segment 1 base; nucleotides outside the gene matches: 8. The CDR3 loop spans 18 amino acids. CDR3 DNA: TGCGCCAGCAGCCCGTGGACTAGCGGGAAAAGGTCCTACAATGAGCAGTTCTTC. It codes for CASSPWTSGKRSYNEQFF.

The chain joins TRBV25-1 to TRBJ1-4, with TRBD1 identical over 7 bases. The CDR3 runs to 14 residues. Looked up from germline, CDR1 is MGHDK and CDR2 is SYGVNS. V lost 5 bases to trimming and J lost 7 bases; unmatched junction nucleotides: 7. The CDR3 coding sequence is TGTGCCAGCAGTCCAGGGACAGTAGGTGAAAAACTGTTTTTT. It yields the protein CASSPGTVGEKLFF.

This rearrangement joins TRBV6-5 to TRBJ1-2, with no clear D. The CDR3 has 13 amino acids. The ends were cut back, 8 bases at V and 6 bases at J, with 16 bases in the middle. Germline V gene data show CDR1 as MNHEY and CDR2 as SVGAGI. The CDR3, as DNA: TGTGCCAGCGGCGTGACCGGGTCGGATGGCTACACCTTC. Its translation is CASGVTGSDGYTF.

This chain links TRBV25-1 with TRBJ1-4, with TRBD1 as a possible D gene (6 bases). The CDR3 length is 13 residues. The germline CDR1 and CDR2 sequences are MGHDK and SYGVNS. Trimming shortened V by 4 bases and J by 7 bases, and 10 bases separated the two germline ends. The CDR3 sequence is CASSATGLEKLFF. The CDR3 nucleotides are TGTGCCAGCAGTGCCACAGGGCTTGAAAAACTGTTTTTT.

The chain combines TRBV7-2 with TRBJ2-5; D is possibly TRBD1 (5 bases). Germline CDR1 and CDR2: SGHTA and FQGNSA. This CDR3 comprises 12 residues. The V gene lost 2 bases and the J gene lost 4 bases, with 5 bases spanning the gap. The CDR3, as DNA: TGTGCCAGCAGCTTACAGGGAGAGACCCAGTACTTC. Protein product: CASSLQGETQYF.

The rearrangement joins TRBV24-1 to TRBJ2-1, with 7 bases lining up with TRBD1. After removal of 1 base from V and 6 bases from J, the junction contained 5 bases not matched to a gene. The germline CDR1 and CDR2 sequences are KGHDR and SFDVKD. The CDR3 loop spans 15 amino acids. CDR3 amino acids: CATSDFNRGPNEQFF. As DNA, the CDR3 is TGTGCCACCAGTGATTTCAACAGGGGACCCAATGAGCAGTTCTTC.

This clone was found many times. The chain is built from TRBV7-9 and TRBJ2-7; TRBD2 is a possible D gene (6 bases). V lost 5 bases and J lost 0, with 11 bases in between. There are 14 residues in the CDR3. Per germline, CDR1 SEHNR and CDR2 FQNEAQ (reference sequence). The CDR3 is CASSGGAVSYEQYF. The CDR3 DNA sequence: TGTGCCAGCAGCGGCGGGGCAGTCTCCTACGAGCAGTACTTC.